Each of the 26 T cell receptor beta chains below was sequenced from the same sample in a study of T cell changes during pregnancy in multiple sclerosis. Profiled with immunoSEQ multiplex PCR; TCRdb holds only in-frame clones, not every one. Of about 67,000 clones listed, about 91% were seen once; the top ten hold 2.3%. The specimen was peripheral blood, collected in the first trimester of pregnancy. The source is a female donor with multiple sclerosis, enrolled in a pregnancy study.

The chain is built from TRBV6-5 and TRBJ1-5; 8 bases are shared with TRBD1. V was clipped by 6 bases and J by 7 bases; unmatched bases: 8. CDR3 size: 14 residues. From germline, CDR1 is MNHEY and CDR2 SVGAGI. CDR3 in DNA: TGTGCCAGCAGCAGACAGGGGAACGACCAGCCCCAGCATTTT. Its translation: CASSRQGNDQPQHF.

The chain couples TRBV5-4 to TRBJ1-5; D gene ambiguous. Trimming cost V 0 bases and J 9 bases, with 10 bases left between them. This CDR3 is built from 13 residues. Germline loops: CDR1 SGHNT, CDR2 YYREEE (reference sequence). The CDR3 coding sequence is TGTGCCAGCAGCTTGGACGGAGAAAGGCCCCAGCATTTT. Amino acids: CASSLDGERPQHF.

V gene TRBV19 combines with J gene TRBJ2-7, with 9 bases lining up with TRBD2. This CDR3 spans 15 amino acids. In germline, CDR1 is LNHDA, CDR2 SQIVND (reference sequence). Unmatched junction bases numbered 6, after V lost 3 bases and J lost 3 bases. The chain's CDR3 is CASSISGTSFYEQYF. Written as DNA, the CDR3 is TGTGCCAGTAGTATTTCGGGGACTAGCTTCTACGAGCAGTACTTC.

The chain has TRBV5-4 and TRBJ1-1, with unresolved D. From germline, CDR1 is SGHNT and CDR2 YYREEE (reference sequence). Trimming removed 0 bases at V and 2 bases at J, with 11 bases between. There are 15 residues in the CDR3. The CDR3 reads CASSLEFRGNTEAFF. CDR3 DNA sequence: TGTGCCAGCAGCTTGGAATTCCGGGGAAACACTGAAGCTTTCTTT.

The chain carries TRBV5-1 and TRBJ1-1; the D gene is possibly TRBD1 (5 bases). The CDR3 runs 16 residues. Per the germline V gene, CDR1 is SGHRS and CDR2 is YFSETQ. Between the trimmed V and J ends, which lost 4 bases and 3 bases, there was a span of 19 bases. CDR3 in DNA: TGCGCCAGCAGCAAGGCAGGGAACGTAATAGACACTGAAGCTTTCTTT. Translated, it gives CASSKAGNVIDTEAFF.

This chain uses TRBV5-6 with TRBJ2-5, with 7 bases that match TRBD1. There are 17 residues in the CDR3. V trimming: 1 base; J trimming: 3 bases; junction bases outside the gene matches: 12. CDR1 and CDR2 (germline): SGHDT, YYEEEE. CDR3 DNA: TGTGCCAGCAGCTTGTCAGGAACAGGGGAAATGAAAGAGACCCAGTACTTC. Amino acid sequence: CASSLSGTGEMKETQYF.

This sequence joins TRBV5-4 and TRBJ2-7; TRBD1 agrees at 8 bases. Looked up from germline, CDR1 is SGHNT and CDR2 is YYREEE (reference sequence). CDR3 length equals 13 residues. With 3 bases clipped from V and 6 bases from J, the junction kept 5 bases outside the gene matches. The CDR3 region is CASSWDRTGEQYF. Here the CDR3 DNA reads TGTGCCAGCAGCTGGGACAGGACTGGCGAGCAGTACTTC. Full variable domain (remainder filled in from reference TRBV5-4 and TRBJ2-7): ETGVTQSPTHLIKTRGQQVTLRCSSQSGHNTVSWYQQALGQGPQFIFQYYREEENGRGNFPPRFSGLQFPNYSSELNVNALELDDSALYLCASSWDRTGEQYFGPGTRLTVT.

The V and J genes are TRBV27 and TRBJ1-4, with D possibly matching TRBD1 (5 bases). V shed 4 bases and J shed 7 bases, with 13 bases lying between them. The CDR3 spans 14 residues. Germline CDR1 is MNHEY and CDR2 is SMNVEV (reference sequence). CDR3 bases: TGTGCCAGCAGTTACCGTCTGGGGCCTGAAAAACTGTTTTTT. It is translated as CASSYRLGPEKLFF.

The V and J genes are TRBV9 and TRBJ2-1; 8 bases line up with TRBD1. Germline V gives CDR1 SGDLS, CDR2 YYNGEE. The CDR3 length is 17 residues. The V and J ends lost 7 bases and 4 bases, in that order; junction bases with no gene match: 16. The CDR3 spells CASGAVKGTGEYNEQFF. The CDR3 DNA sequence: TGTGCCAGCGGGGCGGTAAAAGGGACAGGAGAATACAATGAGCAGTTCTTC.

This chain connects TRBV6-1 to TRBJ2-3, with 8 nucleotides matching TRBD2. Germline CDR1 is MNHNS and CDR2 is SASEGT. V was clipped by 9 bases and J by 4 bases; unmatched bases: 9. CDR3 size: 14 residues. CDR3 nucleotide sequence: TGTGCCAGTCTCTCGTGGACTAGCTCAGATACGCAGTATTTT. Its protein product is CASLSWTSSDTQYF.

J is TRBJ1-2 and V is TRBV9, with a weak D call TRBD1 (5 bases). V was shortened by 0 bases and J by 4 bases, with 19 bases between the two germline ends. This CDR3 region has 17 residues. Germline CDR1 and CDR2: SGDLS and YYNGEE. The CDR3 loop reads CASSVEALGAPFYGYTF. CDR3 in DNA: TGTGCCAGCAGCGTAGAAGCGTTAGGGGCTCCCTTCTATGGCTACACCTTC.

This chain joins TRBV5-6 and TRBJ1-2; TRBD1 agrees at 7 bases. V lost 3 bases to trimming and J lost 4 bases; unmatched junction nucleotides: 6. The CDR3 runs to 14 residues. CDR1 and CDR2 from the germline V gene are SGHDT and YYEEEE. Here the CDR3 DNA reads TGTGCCAGCAGCTCAACGGGACAGCCCTATGGCTACACCTTC. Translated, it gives CASSSTGQPYGYTF.

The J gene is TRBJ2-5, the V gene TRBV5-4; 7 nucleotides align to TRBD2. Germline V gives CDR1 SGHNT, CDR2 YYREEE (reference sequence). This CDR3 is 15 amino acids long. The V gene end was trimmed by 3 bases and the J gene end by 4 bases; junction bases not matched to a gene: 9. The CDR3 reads CASSWGGDSGETQYF. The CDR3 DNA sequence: TGTGCCAGCAGCTGGGGAGGGGATTCAGGAGAGACCCAGTACTTC. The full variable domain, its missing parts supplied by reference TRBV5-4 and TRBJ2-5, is ETGVTQSPTHLIKTRGQQVTLRCSSQSGHNTVSWYQQALGQGPQFIFQYYREEENGRGNFPPRFSGLQFPNYSSELNVNALELDDSALYLCASSWGGDSGETQYFGPGTRLLVL.

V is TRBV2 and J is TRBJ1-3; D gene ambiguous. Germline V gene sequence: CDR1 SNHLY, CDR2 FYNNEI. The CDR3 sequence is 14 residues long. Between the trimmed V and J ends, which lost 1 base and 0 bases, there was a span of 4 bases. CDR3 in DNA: TGTGCCAGCAGTGAAGACTACTCTGGAAACACCATATATTTT. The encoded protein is CASSEDYSGNTIYF. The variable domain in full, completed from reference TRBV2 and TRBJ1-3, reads EPEVTQTPSHQVTQMGQEVILRCVPISNHLYFYWYRQILGQKVEFLVSFYNNEISEKSEIFDDQFSVERPDGSNFTLKIRSTKLEDSAMYFCASSEDYSGNTIYFGEGSWLTVV.

CDR3 DNA sequence: TGTGCCAGCAGTTACTCGCGGACAGGTCCTTCGGAGTACTTC. Translating gives CASSYSRTGPSEYF. The chain couples TRBV6-5 to TRBJ2-7; 7 bases are shared with TRBD1. V was clipped by 0 bases and J by 11 bases; unmatched bases: 10. Germline assignment: CDR1 MNHEY and CDR2 SVGAGI. The CDR3 runs to 14 residues.

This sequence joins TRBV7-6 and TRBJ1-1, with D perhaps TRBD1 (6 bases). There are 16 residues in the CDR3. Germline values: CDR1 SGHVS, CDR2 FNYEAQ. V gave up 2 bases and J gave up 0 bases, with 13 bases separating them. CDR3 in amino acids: CASSLIGGQLNTEAFF. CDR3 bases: TGTGCCAGCAGCTTAATAGGCGGACAGTTGAACACTGAAGCTTTCTTT.

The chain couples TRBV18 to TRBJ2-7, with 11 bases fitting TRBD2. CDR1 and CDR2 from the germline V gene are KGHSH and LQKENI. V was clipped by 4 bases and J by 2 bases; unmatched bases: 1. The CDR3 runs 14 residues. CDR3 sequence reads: CASSRTSGPYEQYF. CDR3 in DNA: TGTGCCAGCTCACGGACTAGCGGGCCCTACGAGCAGTACTTC.

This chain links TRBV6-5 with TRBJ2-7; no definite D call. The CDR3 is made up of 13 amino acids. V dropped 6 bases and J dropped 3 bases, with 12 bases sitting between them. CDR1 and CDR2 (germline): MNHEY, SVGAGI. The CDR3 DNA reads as TGTGCCAGCAGCCGGAGTCTCGGCTACGAGCAGTACTTC. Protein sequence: CASSRSLGYEQYF.

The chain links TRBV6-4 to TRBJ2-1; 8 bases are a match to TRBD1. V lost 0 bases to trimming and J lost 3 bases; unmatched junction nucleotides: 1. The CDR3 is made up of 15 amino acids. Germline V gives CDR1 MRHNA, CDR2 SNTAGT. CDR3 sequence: CASSDSTGGYNEQFF. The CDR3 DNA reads TGTGCCAGCAGTGACTCTACAGGGGGCTACAATGAGCAGTTCTTC.

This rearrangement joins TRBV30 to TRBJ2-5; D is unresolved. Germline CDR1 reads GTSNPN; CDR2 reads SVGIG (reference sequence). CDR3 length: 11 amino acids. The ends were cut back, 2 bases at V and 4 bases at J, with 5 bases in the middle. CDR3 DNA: TGTGCCTGGAGTCGGAGAGAGACCCAGTACTTC. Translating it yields CAWSRRETQYF. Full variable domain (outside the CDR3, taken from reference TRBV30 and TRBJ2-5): SQTIHQWPATLVQPVGSPLSLECTVEGTSNPNLYWYRQAAGRGLQLLFYSVGIGQISSEVPQNLSASRPQDRQFILSSKKLLLSDSGFYLCAWSRRETQYFGPGTRLLVL.

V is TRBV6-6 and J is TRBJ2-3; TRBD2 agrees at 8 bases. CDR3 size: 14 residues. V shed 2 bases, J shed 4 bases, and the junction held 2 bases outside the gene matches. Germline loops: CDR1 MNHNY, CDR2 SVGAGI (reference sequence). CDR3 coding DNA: TGTGCCAGCAGTTACCGGGGGGGGGCAGATACGCAGTATTTT. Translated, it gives CASSYRGGADTQYF.

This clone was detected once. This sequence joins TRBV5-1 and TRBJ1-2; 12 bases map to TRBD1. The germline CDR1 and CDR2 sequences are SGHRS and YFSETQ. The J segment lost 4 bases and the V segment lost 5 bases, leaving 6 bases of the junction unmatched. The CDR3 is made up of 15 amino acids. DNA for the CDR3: TGCGCCAGCAGTCCCCAGGGACAGGGGGCCTATGGCTACACCTTC. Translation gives CASSPQGQGAYGYTF. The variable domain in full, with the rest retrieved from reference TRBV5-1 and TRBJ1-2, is KAGVTQTPRYLIKTRGQQVTLSCSPISGHRSVSWYQQTPGQGLQFLFEYFSETQRNKGNFPGRFSGRQFSNSRSEMNVSTLELGDSALYLCASSPQGQGAYGYTFGSGTRLTVV.

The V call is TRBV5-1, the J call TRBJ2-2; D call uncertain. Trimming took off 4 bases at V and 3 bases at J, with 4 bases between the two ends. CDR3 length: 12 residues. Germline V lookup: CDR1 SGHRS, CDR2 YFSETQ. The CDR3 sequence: CASSRDTGELFF. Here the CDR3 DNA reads TGCGCCAGCAGCAGAGACACCGGGGAGCTGTTTTTT.

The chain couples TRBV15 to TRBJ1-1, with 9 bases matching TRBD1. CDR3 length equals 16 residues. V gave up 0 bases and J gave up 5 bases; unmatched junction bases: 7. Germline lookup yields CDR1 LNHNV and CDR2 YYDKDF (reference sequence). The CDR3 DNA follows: TGTGCCACCAGCAGAGACGGGACAGGGTTTGTTACTGAAGCTTTCTTT. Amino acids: CATSRDGTGFVTEAFF.

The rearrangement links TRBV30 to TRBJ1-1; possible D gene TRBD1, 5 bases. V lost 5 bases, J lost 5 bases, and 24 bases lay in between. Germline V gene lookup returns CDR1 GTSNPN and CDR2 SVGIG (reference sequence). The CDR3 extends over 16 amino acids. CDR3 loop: CAWLRTPRVKGTEAFF. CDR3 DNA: TGTGCCTGGCTCCGAACCCCCAGGGTGAAGGGAACTGAAGCTTTCTTT.

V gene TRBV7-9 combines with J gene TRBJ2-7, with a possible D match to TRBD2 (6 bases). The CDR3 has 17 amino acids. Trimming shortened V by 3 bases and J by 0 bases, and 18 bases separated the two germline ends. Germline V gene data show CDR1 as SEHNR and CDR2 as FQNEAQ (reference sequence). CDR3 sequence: CASSLNSGTRSSYEQYF. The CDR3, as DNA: TGTGCCAGCAGCTTGAACTCCGGGACTCGGAGCTCCTACGAGCAGTACTTC. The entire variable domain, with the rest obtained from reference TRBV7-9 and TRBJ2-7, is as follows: DTGVSQNPRHKITKRGQNVTFRCDPISEHNRLYWYRQTLGQGPEFLTYFQNEAQLEKSRLLSDRFSAERPKGSFSTLEIQRTEQGDSAMYLCASSLNSGTRSSYEQYFGPGTRLTVT.